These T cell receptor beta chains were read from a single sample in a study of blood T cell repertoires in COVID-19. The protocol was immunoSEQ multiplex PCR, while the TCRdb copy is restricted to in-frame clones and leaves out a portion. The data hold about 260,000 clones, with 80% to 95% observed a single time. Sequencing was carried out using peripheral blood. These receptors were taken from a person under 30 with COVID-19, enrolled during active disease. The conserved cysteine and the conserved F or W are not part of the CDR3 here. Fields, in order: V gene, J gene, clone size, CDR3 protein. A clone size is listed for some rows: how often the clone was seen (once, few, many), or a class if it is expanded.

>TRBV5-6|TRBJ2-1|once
ASSTAGGGNNEQF
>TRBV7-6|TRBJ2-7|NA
ASSLGLAGPAYEQY
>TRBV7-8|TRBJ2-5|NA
ASSLGTNLKETQY
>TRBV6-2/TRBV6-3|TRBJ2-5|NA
ASSYGSSGNQETQY
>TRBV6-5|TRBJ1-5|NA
ASSPSGQQPQH
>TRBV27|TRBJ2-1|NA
ASSVTGNEQF
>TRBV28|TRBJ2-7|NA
ASTFPYGGGFYEQY
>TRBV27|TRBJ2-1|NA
ASSLIDRGDYNEQF
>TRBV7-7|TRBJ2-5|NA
ASSLQGTGGGETQY
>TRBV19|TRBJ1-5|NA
ASSIDRDRANQPQH
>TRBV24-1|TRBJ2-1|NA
ATSDFLAGGPGEQF
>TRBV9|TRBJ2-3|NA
ASSVDEDYTY
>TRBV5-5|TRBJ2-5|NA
ASSPKLTEETQY
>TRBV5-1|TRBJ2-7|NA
ASSLGTSGTTLSY
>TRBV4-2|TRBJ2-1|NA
ASSQEWSGGPGNEQF
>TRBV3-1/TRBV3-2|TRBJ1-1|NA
ASSQDQGTVLGMNTEAF
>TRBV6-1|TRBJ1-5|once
ASSERGGESNQPQH
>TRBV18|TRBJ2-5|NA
ASSPPLAGGETQY
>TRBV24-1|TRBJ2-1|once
ATSESGQGAGDNEQF
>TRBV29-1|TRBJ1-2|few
SVDLGVYGYT
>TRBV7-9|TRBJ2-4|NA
ASSSDLTGRDKNIQY
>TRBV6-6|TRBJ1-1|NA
ASSYRTESTEAF
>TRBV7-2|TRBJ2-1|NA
ASSLAPGGGQF
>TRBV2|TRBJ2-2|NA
ASNRGRAGELF
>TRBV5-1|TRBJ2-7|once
ASSPRSSGIPY
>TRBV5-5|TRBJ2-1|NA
ASSLDWSSYNEQF
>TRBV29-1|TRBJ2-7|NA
SVQGSGSSVEQY
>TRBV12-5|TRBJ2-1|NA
ASGELAGNEQF
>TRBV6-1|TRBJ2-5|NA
ASSETGAPETQY
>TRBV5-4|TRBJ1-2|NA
ASRPGQPAGYT
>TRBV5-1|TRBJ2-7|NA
ASSLDPGTGGYEQY
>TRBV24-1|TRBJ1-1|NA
ATKQGGEGTEAF
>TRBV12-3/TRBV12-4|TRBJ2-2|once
ASRLLTGELF
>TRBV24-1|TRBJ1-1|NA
ATSETANTEAF
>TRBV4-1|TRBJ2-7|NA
ASSQEERSSYEQY
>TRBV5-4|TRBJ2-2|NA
ASSAGTYRAYTGELF
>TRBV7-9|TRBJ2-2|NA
ASSSIRAGPTGELF
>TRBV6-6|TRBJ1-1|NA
ASSPTSQGSFFTEAF
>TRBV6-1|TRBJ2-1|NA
ASSEFGGDEQF
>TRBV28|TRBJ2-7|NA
ASRIQGWGAYEQY
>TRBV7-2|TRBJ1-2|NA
ASSLAGQSPYGYT
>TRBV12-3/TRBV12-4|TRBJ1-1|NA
ASSLGLVLEAF
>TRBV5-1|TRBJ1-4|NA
ASSPGTGGEKLF
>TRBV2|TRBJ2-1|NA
ASTPGPHRFNEQF
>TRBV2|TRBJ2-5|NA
ASSEAGRRAETQY
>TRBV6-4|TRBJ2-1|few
ASSDSGTSEVNEQF
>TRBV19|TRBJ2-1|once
ASSTSANNEQF
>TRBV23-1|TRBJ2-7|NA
ASSQTRDRLSYEQY
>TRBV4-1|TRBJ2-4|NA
ASSQVTTTLAKNIQY
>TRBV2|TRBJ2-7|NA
ASSRTAYEQY